This T cell receptor (beta chain) was recovered during a study of OX40 agonist ivuxolimab in advanced cancers. With V trimmed by 5 bases and J by 2 bases, 6 bases remained unmatched. CDR3 length equals 14 residues. The germline V gene has CDR1 GTSNPN and CDR2 SVGIG (reference sequence). Assay used: immunoSEQ multiplex PCR; TCRdb lists only in-frame clones, some missing. The sample records some 39,000 clones, about 90% being singletons. Patients were ruled out by autoimmune disease history or systemic immunosuppression. The chain links TRBV30 to TRBJ2-1; 7 nucleotides match TRBD2. The source was CD4+ or CD8+ T cells sorted from blood, collected in a trial of the OX40 agonist ivuxolimab. The clonotype originates from an adult with an advanced solid tumor such as melanoma, head and neck, liver or kidney cancer. The CDR3 DNA follows: TGTGCCTGGTCCAGCGGGACTACCTACAATGAGCAGTTCTTC. This codes for CAWSSGTTYNEQFF.